This TCR beta chain was documented in a study of blood T cell repertoires in COVID-19. Across the whole study: The United States, Italy and Spain supplied acute and convalescent COVID-19 samples.

CDR1 is MNHEY and CDR2 is SVGAGI in the germline V gene. The CDR3 runs to 15 residues. Trimming at V came to 7 bases and at J to 4 bases, leaving 12 bases not matched to a gene. TCRdb's copy holds only in-frame clones and misses some; the assay was immunoSEQ multiplex PCR. Of 20,000 to 30,000 clones in the sample, approximately 86% were seen once. This sequence originates from a man between 45 and 60 years old with active COVID-19. This chain uses TRBV6-5 with TRBJ1-2, with 7 bases fitting TRBD1. The sequenced sample consisted of peripheral blood. The CDR3 DNA sequence: TGTGCCAGCACAGGTACCAGGGGGTACAGCTATGGCTACACCTTC. This gives the protein CASTGTRGYSYGYTF.